These 5 T cell receptor beta chains were all obtained from the same sample, sequenced in a study of cytomegalovirus exposure and HLA in healthy donors. Some clones are missing from TCRdb's copy, which holds only in-frame ones; the method was immunoSEQ multiplex PCR. The top ten clones hold roughly 0.8% of a sample with some 330,000 clones, 75% to 90% of them seen once. The sequencing input was PBMCs. The source is a woman between 18 and 30 years old in good health and CMV-seronegative.

CDR3 nucleotide sequence: TGTGCCAGCAGCGTAGTTGGGGACAGGAACAATGAGCAGTTCTTC. It specifies CASSVVGDRNNEQFF. This chain uses TRBV9 with TRBJ2-1; 8 bases align to TRBD1. V shed 0 bases and J 5 bases; nucleotides not matched to a gene: 4. Per germline, CDR1 SGDLS and CDR2 YYNGEE. The CDR3 spans 15 residues.

This clone came up once. The chain joins TRBV10-3 to TRBJ2-1, with D maybe TRBD2 (5 bases). The germline V gene has CDR1 ENHRY and CDR2 SYGVKD. This CDR3 comprises 12 residues. Trimming pared 9 bases from V and 6 bases from J, leaving 12 bases between. CDR3 DNA: TGTGCCATTAAAAGCGAGGGCAATGAGCAGTTCTTC. Amino acids: CAIKSEGNEQFF.

The count of this clone is one. The DNA of the CDR3 is TGTGCCAGCGGGACCGGGACAGGGCGACTAGCGGGCCCCACAGATACGCAGTATTTT. Protein sequence: CASGTGTGRLAGPTDTQYF. The J gene is TRBJ2-3, the V gene TRBV11-2; weak D call: TRBD2 (10 bases). Germline CDR1 SGHAT, CDR2 FQNNGV. V dropped 8 bases and J dropped 2 bases, with 29 bases sitting between them. This CDR3 contains 19 residues.

V and J are TRBV4-1 and TRBJ2-3, with 8 nucleotides matching TRBD1. Germline values: CDR1 MGHRA, CDR2 YSYEKL. This CDR3 region has 16 residues. The V segment lost 4 bases and the J segment 2 bases; nucleotides outside the gene matches: 8. CDR3 loop: CASSLDRALSTDTQYF. Written as DNA, the CDR3 is TGCGCCAGCAGCCTGGACAGGGCTCTGTCCACAGATACGCAGTATTTT.

This chain joins TRBV18 and TRBJ2-5; TRBD2 might be the D (6 bases). The CDR3 loop spans 14 amino acids. Per germline, CDR1 KGHSH and CDR2 LQKENI. V lost 3 bases and J lost 3, with 11 bases in between. CDR3 sequence (DNA): TGTGCCAGCTCACCCCGGACTAAAAAAGAGACCCAGTACTTC. Protein: CASSPRTKKETQYF.